This section outlines one T cell receptor (beta chain) sequence together with its context. These data come from a study of shared T cell receptors in the human thymus. TCRdb's copy holds only in-frame clones and misses some; the assay was immunoSEQ multiplex PCR. This table holds around 730,000 clones, 70% to 90% found once. The sample was also linked to a second study, of human thymus T cells.

The clonotype comes from a girl in the first two years of life with a congenital heart defect. Sequenced: thymocytes.

CDR3: CASSDGTPNYEQYF. CDR3 DNA: TGTGCCAGCAGTGACGGGACACCAAATTACGAGCAGTACTTC. V and J are TRBV6-4 and TRBJ2-7, with a possible D match to TRBD1 (6 bases). Germline CDR1 and CDR2: MRHNA and SNTAGT. Trimming shortened V by 2 bases and J by 4 bases, and 12 bases separated the two germline ends. The length of the CDR3 is 14 residues.